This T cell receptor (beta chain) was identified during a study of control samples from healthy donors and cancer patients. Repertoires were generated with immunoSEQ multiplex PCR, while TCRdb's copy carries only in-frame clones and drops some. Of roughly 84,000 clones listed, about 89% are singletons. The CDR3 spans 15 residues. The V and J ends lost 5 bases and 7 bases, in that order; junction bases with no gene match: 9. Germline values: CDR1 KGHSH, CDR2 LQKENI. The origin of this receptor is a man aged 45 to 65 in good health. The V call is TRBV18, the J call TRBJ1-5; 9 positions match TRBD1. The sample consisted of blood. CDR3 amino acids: CASSGGQGIGQPQHF. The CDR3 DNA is TGTGCCAGCTCAGGGGGACAGGGAATAGGCCAGCCCCAGCATTTT.